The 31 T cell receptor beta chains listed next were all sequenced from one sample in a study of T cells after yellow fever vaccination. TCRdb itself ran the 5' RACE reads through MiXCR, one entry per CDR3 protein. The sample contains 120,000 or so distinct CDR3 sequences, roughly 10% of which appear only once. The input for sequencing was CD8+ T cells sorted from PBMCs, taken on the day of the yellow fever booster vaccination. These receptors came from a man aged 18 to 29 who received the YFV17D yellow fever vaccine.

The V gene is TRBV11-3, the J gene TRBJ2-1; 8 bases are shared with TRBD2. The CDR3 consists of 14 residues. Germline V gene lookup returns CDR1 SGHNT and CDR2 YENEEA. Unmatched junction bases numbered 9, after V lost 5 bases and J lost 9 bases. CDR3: CASSEGLVSVEQFF. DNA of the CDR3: TGTGCCAGCAGCGAGGGACTAGTCTCGGTTGAGCAGTTCTTC.

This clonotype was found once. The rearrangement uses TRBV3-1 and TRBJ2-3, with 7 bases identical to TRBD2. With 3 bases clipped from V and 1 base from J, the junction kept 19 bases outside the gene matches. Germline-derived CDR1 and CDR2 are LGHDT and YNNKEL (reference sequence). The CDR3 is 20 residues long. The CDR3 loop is CASSHTDPGAASGRTDTQYF. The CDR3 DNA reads TGTGCCAGCAGCCACACCGACCCTGGAGCGGCTAGCGGCCGCACAGATACGCAGTATTTT.

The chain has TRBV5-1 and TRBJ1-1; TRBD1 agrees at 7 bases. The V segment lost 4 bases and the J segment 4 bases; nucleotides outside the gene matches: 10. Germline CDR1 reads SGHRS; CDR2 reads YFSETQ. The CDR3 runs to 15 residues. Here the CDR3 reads CASSTRTGRRTEAFF. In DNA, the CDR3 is TGCGCCAGCAGCACAAGGACAGGAAGGCGCACTGAAGCTTTCTTT.

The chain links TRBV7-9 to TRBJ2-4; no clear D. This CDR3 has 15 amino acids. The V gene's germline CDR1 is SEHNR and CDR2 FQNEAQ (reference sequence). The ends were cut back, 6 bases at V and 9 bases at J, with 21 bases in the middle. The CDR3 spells CASSLPPGLVGIQYF. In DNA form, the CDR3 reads TGTGCCAGCAGTCTTCCACCTGGGCTCGTGGGCATTCAGTACTTC.

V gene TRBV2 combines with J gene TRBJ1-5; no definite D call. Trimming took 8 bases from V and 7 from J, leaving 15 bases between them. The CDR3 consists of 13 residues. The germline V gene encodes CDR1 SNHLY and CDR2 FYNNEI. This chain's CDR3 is CASRQEGRQPQHF. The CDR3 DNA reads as TGTGCCAGCCGCCAGGAGGGCCGGCAGCCCCAGCATTTT.

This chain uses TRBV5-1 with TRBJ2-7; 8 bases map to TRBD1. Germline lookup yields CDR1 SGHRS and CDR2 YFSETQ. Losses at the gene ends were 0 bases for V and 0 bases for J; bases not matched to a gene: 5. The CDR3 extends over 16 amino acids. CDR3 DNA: TGCGCCAGCAGCTTGGTAGCAGGGGGCGTCTCCTACGAGCAGTACTTC. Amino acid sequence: CASSLVAGGVSYEQYF.

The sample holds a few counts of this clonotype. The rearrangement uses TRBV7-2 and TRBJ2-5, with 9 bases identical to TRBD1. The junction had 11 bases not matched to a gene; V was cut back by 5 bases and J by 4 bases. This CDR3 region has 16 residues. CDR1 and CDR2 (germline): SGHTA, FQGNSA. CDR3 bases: TGTGCCAGCAGCCGGGGACAGGGAAGAAGAGGAGAGACCCAGTACTTC. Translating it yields CASSRGQGRRGETQYF.

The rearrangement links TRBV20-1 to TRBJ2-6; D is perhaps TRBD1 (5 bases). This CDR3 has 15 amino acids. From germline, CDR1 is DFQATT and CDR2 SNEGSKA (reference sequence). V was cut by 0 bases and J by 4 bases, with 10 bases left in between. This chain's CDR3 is CSARDLGQGANVLTF. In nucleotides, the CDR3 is TGCAGTGCTAGAGATTTGGGGCAGGGGGCCAACGTCCTGACTTTC.

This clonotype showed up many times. CDR3 sequence reads: CSVEEGISDEQFF. CDR3 DNA sequence: TGCAGCGTTGAAGAGGGGATATCAGATGAGCAGTTCTTC. This sequence joins TRBV29-1 and TRBJ2-1; D is ambiguous. Trimming pared 0 bases from V and 8 bases from J, leaving 11 bases between. Germline CDR1 SQVTM, CDR2 ANQGSEA. The CDR3 is 13 amino acids.

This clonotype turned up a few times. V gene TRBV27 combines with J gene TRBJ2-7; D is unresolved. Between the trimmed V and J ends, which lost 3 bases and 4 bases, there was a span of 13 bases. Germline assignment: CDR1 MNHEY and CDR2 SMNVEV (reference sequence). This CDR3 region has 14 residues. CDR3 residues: CASSFLAGRYEQYF. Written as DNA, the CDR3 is TGTGCCAGCAGTTTCTTGGCAGGACGGTACGAGCAGTACTTC.

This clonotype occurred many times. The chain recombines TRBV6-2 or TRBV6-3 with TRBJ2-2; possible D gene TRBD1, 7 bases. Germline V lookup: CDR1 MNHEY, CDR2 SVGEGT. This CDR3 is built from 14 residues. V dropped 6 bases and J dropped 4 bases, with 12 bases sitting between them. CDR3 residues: CASRRQGGTGELFF. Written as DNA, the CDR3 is TGTGCCAGCAGGAGACAGGGAGGCACCGGGGAGCTGTTTTTT.

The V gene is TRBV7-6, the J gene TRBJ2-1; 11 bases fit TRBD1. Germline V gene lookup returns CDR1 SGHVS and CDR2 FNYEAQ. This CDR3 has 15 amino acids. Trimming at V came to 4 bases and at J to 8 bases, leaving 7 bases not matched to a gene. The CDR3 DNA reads TGTGCCAGCAGCTATTGGACAGGGGGCTCCTATGAGCAGTTCTTC. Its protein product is CASSYWTGGSYEQFF.

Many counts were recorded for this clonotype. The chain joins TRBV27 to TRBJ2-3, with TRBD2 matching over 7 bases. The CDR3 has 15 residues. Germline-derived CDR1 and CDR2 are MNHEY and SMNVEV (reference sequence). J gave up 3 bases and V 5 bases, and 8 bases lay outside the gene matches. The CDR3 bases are TGTGCCAGCAGTCCTTGGGGGGGGTTGACAGATACGCAGTATTTT. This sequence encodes CASSPWGGLTDTQYF.

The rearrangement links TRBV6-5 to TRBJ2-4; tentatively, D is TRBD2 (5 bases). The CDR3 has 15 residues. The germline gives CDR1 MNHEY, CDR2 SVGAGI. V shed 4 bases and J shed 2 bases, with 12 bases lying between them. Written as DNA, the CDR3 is TGTGCCAGCAGTTTCAGGAGAGGGACCAAAAACATTCAGTACTTC. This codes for CASSFRRGTKNIQYF.

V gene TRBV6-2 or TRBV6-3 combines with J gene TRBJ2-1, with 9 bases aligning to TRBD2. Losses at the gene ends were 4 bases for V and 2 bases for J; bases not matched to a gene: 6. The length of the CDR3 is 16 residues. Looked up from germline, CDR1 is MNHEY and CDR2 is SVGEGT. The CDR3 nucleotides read TGTGCCAGCAGTTCTATAGCGGGGGCGACCTACAATGAGCAGTTCTTC. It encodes CASSSIAGATYNEQFF.

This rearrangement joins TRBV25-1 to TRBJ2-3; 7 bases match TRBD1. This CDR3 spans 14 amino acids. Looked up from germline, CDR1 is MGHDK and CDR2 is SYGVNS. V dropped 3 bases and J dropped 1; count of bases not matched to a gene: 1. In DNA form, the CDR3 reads TGTGCCAGCAGTGACGGACAGGGCACAGATACGCAGTATTTT. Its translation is CASSDGQGTDTQYF.

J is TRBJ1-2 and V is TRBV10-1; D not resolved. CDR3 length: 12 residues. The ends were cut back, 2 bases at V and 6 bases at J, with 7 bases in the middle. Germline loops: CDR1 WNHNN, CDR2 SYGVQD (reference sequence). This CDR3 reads CASSERGDGYTF. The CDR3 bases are TGCGCCAGCAGTGAGAGAGGTGATGGCTACACCTTC.

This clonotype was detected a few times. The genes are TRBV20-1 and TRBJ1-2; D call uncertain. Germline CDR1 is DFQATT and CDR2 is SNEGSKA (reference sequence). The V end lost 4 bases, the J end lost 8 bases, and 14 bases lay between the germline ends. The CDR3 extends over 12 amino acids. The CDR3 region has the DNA TGCAGTGCTACCGGACCCCACCTGGGCTACACCTTC. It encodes CSATGPHLGYTF.

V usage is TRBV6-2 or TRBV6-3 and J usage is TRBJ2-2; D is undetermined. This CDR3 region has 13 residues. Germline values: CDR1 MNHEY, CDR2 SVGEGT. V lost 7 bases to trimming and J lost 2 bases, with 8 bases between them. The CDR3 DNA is TGTGCCAGCATAACAGCTAACACCGGGGAGCTGTTTTTT. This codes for CASITANTGELFF.

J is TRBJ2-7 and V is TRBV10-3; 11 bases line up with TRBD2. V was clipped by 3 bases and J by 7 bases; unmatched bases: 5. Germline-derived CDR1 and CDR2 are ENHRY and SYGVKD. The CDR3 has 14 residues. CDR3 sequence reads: CAISDVAGGREQYF. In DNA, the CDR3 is TGTGCCATCAGTGATGTAGCGGGGGGGCGGGAGCAGTACTTC.

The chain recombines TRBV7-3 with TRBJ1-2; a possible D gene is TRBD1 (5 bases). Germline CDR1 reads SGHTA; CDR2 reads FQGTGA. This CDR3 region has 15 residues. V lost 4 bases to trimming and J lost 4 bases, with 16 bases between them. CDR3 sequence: CASSSTPDSRYGYTF. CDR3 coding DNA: TGTGCCAGCAGCTCTACCCCCGACAGCCGCTATGGCTACACCTTC.

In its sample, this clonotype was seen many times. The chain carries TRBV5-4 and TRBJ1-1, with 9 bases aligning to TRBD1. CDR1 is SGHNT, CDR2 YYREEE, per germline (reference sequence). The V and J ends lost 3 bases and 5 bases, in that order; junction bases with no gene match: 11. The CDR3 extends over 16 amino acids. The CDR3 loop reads CASSSTTPTGGTEAFF. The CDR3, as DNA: TGTGCCAGCAGCTCCACGACCCCGACAGGGGGGACTGAAGCTTTCTTT.

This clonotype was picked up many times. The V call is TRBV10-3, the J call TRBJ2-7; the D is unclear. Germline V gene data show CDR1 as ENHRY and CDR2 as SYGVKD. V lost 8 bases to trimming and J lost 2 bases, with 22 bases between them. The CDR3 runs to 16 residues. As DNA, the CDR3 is TGTGCCATCGCAAAGTTGGTGATCGCTCCGGCCTACGAGCAGTACTTC. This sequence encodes CAIAKLVIAPAYEQYF.

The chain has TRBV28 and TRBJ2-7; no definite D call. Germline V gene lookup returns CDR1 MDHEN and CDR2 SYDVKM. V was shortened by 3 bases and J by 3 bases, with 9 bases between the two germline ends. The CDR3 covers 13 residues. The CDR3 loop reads CASSFGSYYEQYV. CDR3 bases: TGTGCCAGCAGTTTCGGCAGCTACTACGAGCAGTACGTC.

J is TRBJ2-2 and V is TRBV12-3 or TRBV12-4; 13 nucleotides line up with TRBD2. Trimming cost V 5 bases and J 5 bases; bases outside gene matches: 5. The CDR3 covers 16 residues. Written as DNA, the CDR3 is TGTGCCAGCAGTCCGACTAGCGGGGGGAGAACCGGGGAGCTGTTTTTT. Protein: CASSPTSGGRTGELFF.

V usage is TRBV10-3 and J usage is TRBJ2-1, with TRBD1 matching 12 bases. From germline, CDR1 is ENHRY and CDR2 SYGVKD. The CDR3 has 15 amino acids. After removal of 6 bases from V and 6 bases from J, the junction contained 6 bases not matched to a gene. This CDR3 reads CAIRGSGQGANEQFF. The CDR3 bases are TGTGCCATCAGGGGCTCGGGACAGGGGGCCAATGAGCAGTTCTTC.

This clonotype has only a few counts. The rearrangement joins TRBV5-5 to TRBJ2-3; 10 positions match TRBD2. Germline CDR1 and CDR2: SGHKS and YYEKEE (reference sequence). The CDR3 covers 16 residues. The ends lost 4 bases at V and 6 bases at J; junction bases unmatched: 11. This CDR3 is CASSPWASGGGDTQYF. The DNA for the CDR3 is TGTGCCAGCAGCCCCTGGGCTAGCGGGGGAGGTGATACGCAGTATTTT.

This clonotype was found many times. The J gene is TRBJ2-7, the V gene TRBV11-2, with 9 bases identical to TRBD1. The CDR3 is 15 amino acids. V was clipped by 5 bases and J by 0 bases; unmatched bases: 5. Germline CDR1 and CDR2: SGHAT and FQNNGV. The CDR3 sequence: CASSQGTGSSYEQYF. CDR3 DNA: TGTGCCAGCAGCCAGGGGACAGGGAGCTCCTACGAGCAGTACTTC.

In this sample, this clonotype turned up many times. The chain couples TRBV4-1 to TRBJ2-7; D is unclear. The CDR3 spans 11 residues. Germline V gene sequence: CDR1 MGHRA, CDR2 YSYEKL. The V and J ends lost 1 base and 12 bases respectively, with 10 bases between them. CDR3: CASSQGQSRYF. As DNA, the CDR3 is TGCGCCAGCAGCCAAGGCCAGTCGAGGTACTTC.

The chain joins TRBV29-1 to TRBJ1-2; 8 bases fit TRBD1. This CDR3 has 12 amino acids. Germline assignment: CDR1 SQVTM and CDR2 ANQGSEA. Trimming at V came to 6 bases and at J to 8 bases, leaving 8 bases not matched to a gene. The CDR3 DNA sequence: TGCAGCGTCAGGACAGGGACCGGAGGCTACACCTTC. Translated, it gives CSVRTGTGGYTF.

The CDR3 region is CASSSLGGAFNIQYF. In DNA form, the CDR3 reads TGTGCCAGCAGTTCCTTGGGGGGAGCCTTCAACATTCAGTACTTC. The chain has TRBV12-3 or TRBV12-4 and TRBJ2-4; D is possibly TRBD2 (6 bases). V lost 4 bases to trimming and J lost 7 bases, with 17 bases between them. This CDR3 has 15 residues.